Below, 10 T cell receptor beta chains from the same sample are listed, as sequenced in a study of blood T cell repertoires in COVID-19. TCRdb's copy holds only in-frame clones and misses some; the assay was immunoSEQ multiplex PCR. The profile shows 50,000 to 70,000 clones, about 79% of them singletons. The sequenced sample was peripheral blood. The receptors were gathered from a human donor in a cohort sampled during active COVID-19.

The rearrangement links TRBV2 to TRBJ1-2; possible D gene TRBD1, 5 bases. V lost 3 bases and J lost 0, with 14 bases in between. The CDR3 covers 16 residues. From germline, CDR1 is SNHLY and CDR2 FYNNEI. The CDR3 nucleotides are TGTGCCAGCAGTGACTCAGGGCCGTTAGCTAACTATGGCTACACCTTC. This gives the protein CASSDSGPLANYGYTF.

V is TRBV6-5 and J is TRBJ2-7, with D perhaps TRBD1 (6 bases). Germline V CDR1 and CDR2: MNHEY, SVGAGI. V was trimmed by 2 bases and J by 0 bases, leaving 14 bases between them. This CDR3 contains 16 residues. CDR3 region: CASSYTGPPSSYEQYF. The CDR3 region has the DNA TGTGCCAGCAGTTACACAGGGCCCCCAAGCTCCTACGAGCAGTACTTC.

The chain joins TRBV11-2 to TRBJ2-5; 11 nucleotides match TRBD1. Trimming at V came to 5 bases and at J to 5 bases, leaving 4 bases not matched to a gene. The CDR3 is made up of 14 amino acids. Looked up from germline, CDR1 is SGHAT and CDR2 is FQNNGV. The CDR3 loop reads CASSPGTGGETQYF. In DNA form, the CDR3 reads TGTGCCAGCAGCCCTGGGACAGGGGGGGAGACCCAGTACTTC.

This rearrangement joins TRBV30 to TRBJ2-6, with D possibly being TRBD1 (5 bases). This CDR3 is 17 amino acids long. CDR1 is GTSNPN and CDR2 is SVGIG in the germline V gene (reference sequence). V dropped 2 bases and J dropped 1 base, with 15 bases sitting between them. Here the CDR3 reads CAWSTGRVRSGANVLTF. The CDR3 nucleotides read TGTGCCTGGAGTACAGGAAGAGTGAGGTCTGGGGCCAACGTCCTGACTTTC.

The chain recombines TRBV7-3 with TRBJ1-1, with D unresolved. The V end was cut by 2 bases, the J end by 2 bases, with 6 bases between. The length of the CDR3 is 13 residues. Germline loops: CDR1 SGHTA, CDR2 FQGTGA. The CDR3 nucleotides read TGTGCCAGCAGCTTACAAGCCAACACTGAAGCTTTCTTT. It specifies CASSLQANTEAFF.

This clone has just one count. The rearrangement links TRBV11-2 to TRBJ2-7; 9 bases fit TRBD2. V lost 5 bases to trimming and J lost 3 bases; unmatched junction nucleotides: 17. The CDR3 consists of 18 residues. CDR1 and CDR2 from the germline V gene are SGHAT and FQNNGV. CDR3 amino acids: CASSPVNRKRGVDYEQYF. The CDR3 bases are TGTGCCAGCAGCCCCGTCAACAGGAAGCGGGGGGTCGACTACGAGCAGTACTTC.

The chain employs TRBV30 and TRBJ2-2; no firm D call. Trimming removed 2 bases from V and 3 bases from J, with 7 bases in between. The germline V gene has CDR1 GTSNPN and CDR2 SVGIG (reference sequence). This CDR3 region has 13 residues. CDR3 bases: TGTGCCTGGAGTAACGGGTACACCGGGGAGCTGTTTTTT. It is translated as CAWSNGYTGELFF.

This chain uses TRBV9 with TRBJ2-2; the match to TRBD2 covers 13 bases. The CDR3 covers 17 residues. Germline V gives CDR1 SGDLS, CDR2 YYNGEE. V lost 4 bases to trimming and J lost 5 bases; unmatched junction nucleotides: 8. CDR3 nucleotides: TGTGCCAGCAGCACGAGGAAGGGACTAGCGGGGACCGGGGAGCTGTTTTTT. It yields the protein CASSTRKGLAGTGELFF.

The count of this clone is one. The gene calls are TRBV27 and TRBJ2-7; 9 bases are a match to TRBD2. J gave up 5 bases and V 0 bases, and 11 bases lay outside the gene matches. Per the germline V gene, CDR1 is MNHEY and CDR2 is SMNVEV (reference sequence). This CDR3 has 17 residues. Here the CDR3 reads CASSLSRESGRLHEQYF. The CDR3 DNA sequence: TGTGCCAGCAGTTTATCGAGAGAGAGCGGGAGGCTCCACGAGCAGTACTTC.

This clone was seen a single time. V is TRBV9 and J is TRBJ2-7; 16 positions match TRBD2. The V and J ends lost 4 bases and 4 bases, in that order; junction bases with no gene match: 8. Germline CDR1 and CDR2: SGDLS and YYNGEE. The CDR3 consists of 17 residues. The CDR3 DNA follows: TGTGCCAGCAGCTCCGACGGGACTAGCGGGAGGGGTTACGAGCAGTACTTC. Amino acids: CASSSDGTSGRGYEQYF.